This TCR beta chain is from a study of blood T cell repertoires in COVID-19 (dated by TCRdb to the early 2020s). In terms of the full investigation: Samples covering the acute and convalescent phases of COVID-19 were provided by collaborators in the United States, Italy and Spain. Where available, HLA class I and class II types were obtained from metadata supplied by the sample provider rather than from assay-based typing. The material from the prospective study consisted of cDNA or gDNA derived from T cells, B-cell-depleted T cells, or PBMCs. The samples were drawn from the first 160 participants of the ongoing ImmuneRACE study and from over a thousand subjects provided by 6 global collaborators. A de-identified subject ID, COVID-19 status, age in years and sex were almost always included in the sample metadata. Subjects who had been exposed to COVID-19, were actively infected with it, or had recovered from it provided the deeply sampled blood TCRbeta repertoires that made up the dataset. The repertoires were released in a freely available public database meant as a resource for research on the immune response to SARS-CoV-2. Broader findings and caveats from the paper: The amount of clinical and demographic metadata varied by source and participant and was provided uncurated.

Whole blood was collected in K2EDTA tubes by collaborating institutions according to the institutions' own protocols. For TCRbeta analysis, collaborator samples were shipped as frozen whole blood, as isolated PBMCs, or as DNA extracted from either sample type. As regards this clone: What this receptor recognizes is not known. It has no much larger one-base neighbor in the sample; base qualities were not kept.

V gives up 1 base and J gives up 6 bases, and the segment between their germline ends measures 13 bases. From the cysteine through the phenylalanine, the CDR3 covers 14 amino acids. Left in the record is the CDR3 DNA by itself, 42 bases read in frame from the first base. CDR1 and CDR2 were assigned from the germline V gene as SGHTA and FQGNSA. TCRbeta CDR3 regions were amplified from genomic DNA by means of the immunoSEQ Assay, a bias-controlled multiplex PCR. On the study's bioinformatics: Nucleated cell counts per sample were estimated from amplification of reference gene primers within the assay. To quantify the absolute abundance of each unique TCRbeta CDR3 rearrangement, sequence reads were collapsed and filtered. For each sample, productive Simpson clonality was calculated by taking the square root of Simpson's diversity index across productive rearrangements. TCRdb took this table from immuneACCESS and kept in-frame rearrangements with V and J called. Such tables lack part of the clones; where checked against another copy, unresolved V genes explain under half of the gap, and the rest is unexplained. The V and J calls and the clone size are those of that table, but D and trimming were determined from the DNA. This sample gives some 100,000 clones in total; around 89% of them show up just once. The ten largest clones take up approximately 4.8% of the sample.

Sample: peripheral blood. The TCR was taken from an elderly woman with active COVID-19. In this chain, TRBV7-2 is recombined with TRBJ2-7, with TRBD2 perhaps the D gene, on 6 matching bases. The CDR3 reads as follows: CASSLDGTLGEQYF. The nucleotide sequence reads TGTGCCAGCAGCTTAGATGGGACTCTGGGCGAGCAGTACTTC.